A selection of T cell receptor beta chains follows, all from one sample in a study of T cell responses to AZD1222 COVID-19 vaccine. Profiled with immunoSEQ multiplex PCR; TCRdb holds only in-frame clones, not every one. The repertoire holds around 150,000 clones, with 80% to 95% as singletons. The starting material was peripheral blood, obtained 28 days after the second AZD1222 dose. These receptors were taken from an adult who received the AZD1222 COVID-19 vaccine. Both conserved end residues are part of each CDR3. A D gene is named only where the DNA matches it firmly. The size entry is marked missing in some rows and otherwise reads once, few, many or a size class.

>NA|TRBJ1-1|NA|TRBV6-6
CASSYRSENTEAFF
TGTGCCAGCAGTTACCGATCGGAGAACACTGAAGCTTTCTTT
>NA|TRBJ2-3|NA|TRBV5-6
CASSIPNSRSTDTQYF
TGTGCCAGCAGCATACCCAACTCGCGGTCCACAGATACGCAGTATTTT
>NA|TRBJ2-4|NA|TRBV5-1
CASSPQPLGAPGAKNIQYF
TGCGCCAGCAGCCCGCAACCCTTGGGGGCGCCGGGAGCCAAAAACATTCAGTACTTC
>NA|TRBJ2-1|NA|TRBV9
CASSVELERKQFF
TGTGCCAGCAGCGTAGAACTAGAACGGAAGCAGTTCTTC
>NA|TRBJ2-7|NA|TRBV5-4
CASSSVAGNEQYF
TGTGCCAGCAGCTCAGTCGCAGGGAACGAGCAGTACTTC
>once|TRBJ1-1|NA|TRBV2
CASNGIMNTEAFF
TGTGCCAGCAATGGGATAATGAACACTGAAGCTTTCTTT
>NA|TRBJ1-3|NA|TRBV2
CASSAMGLPLGNTIYF
TGTGCCAGCAGTGCTATGGGACTCCCCCTTGGAAACACCATATATTTT
>NA|TRBJ2-1|TRBD2|TRBV4-1
CASSRGTSGAANEQFF
TGCGCCAGCAGCCGAGGGACTAGCGGGGCTGCAAATGAGCAGTTCTTC
>NA|TRBJ1-5|NA|TRBV19
CASTDTGQQPQHF
TGTGCCAGTACCGATACAGGGCAGCAGCCCCAGCATTTT
>once|TRBJ2-3|NA|TRBV7-2
CASSLTQARASDTQYF
TGTGCCAGCAGTCTAACCCAGGCCCGGGCGTCAGATACGCAGTATTTT
>once|TRBJ1-4|NA|TRBV6-5
CASSYGRSPTNEKLFF
TGTGCCAGCAGTTACGGCAGGTCCCCAACTAATGAAAAACTGTTTTTT
>NA|TRBJ1-1|NA|TRBV5-4
CASSLVGLTEAFF
TGTGCCAGCAGCTTGGTGGGCTTAACTGAAGCTTTCTTT
>once|TRBJ1-2|TRBD1|TRBV6-5
CLSGRDRGYYGYTF
TGCCTGAGCGGTCGGGACAGGGGGTACTATGGCTACACCTTC
>NA|TRBJ2-3|TRBD2|TRBV3-1/TRBV3-2
CATSGTSGGAADTQYF
TGTGCCACCTCCGGGACTAGCGGGGGGGCCGCGGATACGCAGTATTTT
>NA|TRBJ1-5|TRBD1|TRBV15
CATSREPRTGAAQHF
TGTGCCACCAGCAGAGAGCCGAGAACAGGGGCCGCCCAGCATTTT
>NA|TRBJ1-1|NA|TRBV27
CASSSGPIPDTEAFF
TGTGCCAGCAGTTCTGGCCCTATCCCTGACACTGAAGCTTTCTTT
>NA|TRBJ1-2|NA|TRBV2
CASSDREGRLVGYGYTF
TGTGCCAGCAGCGATCGTGAGGGTCGGCTTGTTGGCTATGGCTACACCTTC
>NA|TRBJ2-6|NA|TRBV5-1
CASSVPRAVGANVLTF
TGCGCCAGCAGCGTACCCCGGGCGGTGGGGGCCAACGTCCTGACTTTC
>NA|TRBJ1-4|NA|TRBV24-1
CATSGAGYNEKLFF
TGTGCCACCAGTGGGGCGGGTTATAATGAAAAACTGTTTTTT
>NA|TRBJ1-4|NA|TRBV4-1
CASSQEGPGSNEKLFF
TGCGCCAGCAGCCAAGAAGGGCCGGGGTCCAATGAAAAACTGTTTTTT
>NA|TRBJ1-2|TRBD1|TRBV20-1
CSAGTGGGYTF
TGCAGTGCTGGGACAGGGGGTGGCTACACCTTC
>NA|TRBJ2-5|TRBD2|TRBV7-2
CASSHPTGGGARETQYF
TGTGCCAGCAGCCACCCCACAGGCGGGGGGGCTCGGGAGACCCAGTACTTC
>NA|TRBJ2-3|NA|TRBV5-1
CASSSDGELSDTQYF
TGCGCCAGCAGCTCGGACGGGGAACTCTCAGATACGCAGTATTTT
>NA|TRBJ1-2|NA|TRBV5-6
CASSPPDSLYGYTF
TGTGCCAGCAGCCCCCCCGACAGTCTCTATGGCTACACCTTC
>NA|TRBJ2-2|NA|TRBV10-3
CAISGVSGTGELFF
TGTGCCATCAGCGGGGTTTCGGGCACCGGGGAGCTGTTTTTT
>NA|TRBJ2-7|TRBD1|TRBV5-1
CASSLWGQGRDEQYF
TGCGCCAGCAGCTTGTGGGGACAGGGGCGGGACGAGCAGTACTTC
>NA|TRBJ1-5|NA|TRBV10-3
CAISAGGDQPQHF
TGTGCCATCAGTGCGGGAGGCGATCAGCCCCAGCATTTT
>NA|TRBJ1-6|NA|TRBV2
CASSHTPDSSPLHF
TGTGCCAGCAGCCACACCCCTGACAGTTCACCCCTCCACTTT
>NA|TRBJ2-7|NA|TRBV19
CASSIEAGVTYEQYF
TGTGCCAGTAGTATAGAGGCAGGGGTCACCTACGAGCAGTACTTC
>NA|TRBJ1-1|NA|TRBV5-1
CASSLRTSNTEAFF
TGCGCCAGCAGCTTGAGAACAAGCAACACTGAAGCTTTCTTT
>NA|TRBJ2-3|NA|TRBV11-2
CASSLGGPTRTDTQYF
TGTGCCAGCAGCTTAGGAGGCCCTACTCGCACAGATACGCAGTATTTT
>NA|TRBJ2-7|NA|TRBV5-6
CASSLENSYEQYF
TGTGCCAGCAGCTTGGAAAATTCCTACGAGCAGTACTTC
>NA|TRBJ1-2|NA|TRBV21-1
CASSKAGMDGYTF
TGTGCCAGCAGCAAGGCCGGGATGGATGGCTACACCTTC
>NA|TRBJ1-1|NA|TRBV6-5
CASSYASSFTEAFF
TGTGCCAGCAGTTACGCCAGTAGTTTCACTGAAGCTTTCTTT
>NA|TRBJ2-7|NA|TRBV6-5
CASSYALTYEQYF
TGTGCCAGCAGTTACGCGCTCACCTACGAGCAGTACTTC
>NA|TRBJ1-4|NA|TRBV18
CASSPRRREKLFF
TGTGCCAGCTCACCCAGAAGGCGGGAAAAACTGTTTTTT
>NA|TRBJ2-7|NA|TRBV7-9
CASSLGGSRSF
TGTGCCAGCAGCTTAGGTGGATCCAGGTCCTTC
>few|TRBJ2-7|NA|TRBV6-5
CASSYRITYEQYF
TGTGCCAGCAGTTACCGTATTACCTACGAGCAGTACTTC
>NA|TRBJ1-2|NA|TRBV7-9
CASSPIQGYDSNYGYTF
TGTGCCAGCAGCCCTATCCAGGGATACGATAGTAACTATGGCTACACCTTC
>NA|TRBJ1-5|TRBD1|TRBV6-6
CASSPLDRGEAGNQPQHF
TGTGCCAGCAGTCCATTAGACAGGGGGGAAGCGGGCAATCAGCCCCAGCATTTT
>NA|TRBJ2-7|TRBD1|TRBV10-2
CASKASPGQSYEQYF
TGCGCCAGTAAAGCTAGTCCGGGACAGTCCTACGAGCAGTACTTC
>NA|TRBJ2-5|NA|TRBV7-9
CASSFGRRETQYF
TGTGCCAGCAGCTTTGGGCGTCGAGAGACCCAGTACTTC
>NA|TRBJ1-1|NA|TRBV29-1
CSVDRWGVNTEAFF
TGCAGCGTTGACAGATGGGGGGTAAACACTGAAGCTTTCTTT
>NA|TRBJ2-6|NA|TRBV7-2
CASRKGVPGANVLTF
TGTGCCAGCAGGAAGGGGGTTCCTGGGGCCAACGTCCTGACTTTC
>NA|TRBJ1-2|TRBD1|TRBV5-1
CASSPGTGFVGVYGYTF
TGCGCCAGCAGCCCCGGGACAGGGTTCGTCGGAGTCTATGGCTACACCTTC
>NA|TRBJ1-3|NA|TRBV4-1
CASSYAFGRAKSGNTIYF
TGCGCCAGCAGCTACGCTTTTGGACGAGCAAAGAGTGGAAACACCATATATTTT
>NA|TRBJ1-5|TRBD1|TRBV7-9
CASSSRDRLQHF
TGTGCCAGCAGCTCGAGGGACAGACTACAGCATTTT
>NA|TRBJ2-5|TRBD2|TRBV9
CASSRTSGGGYQETQYF
TGTGCCAGCAGCCGGACTAGCGGGGGAGGGTACCAAGAGACCCAGTACTTC
>once|TRBJ1-6|TRBD1|TRBV28
CASSPGQVTIIHPLHF
TGTGCCAGCAGCCCGGGACAGGTTACCATCATTCACCCCCTCCACTTT
>NA|TRBJ1-1|NA|TRBV6-2/TRBV6-3
CASSYLPGRTEAFF
TGTGCCAGCAGTTACCTTCCCGGTCGAACTGAAGCTTTCTTT
>NA|TRBJ2-1|NA|TRBV12-3/TRBV12-4
CASSLLLGNEQFF
TGTGCCAGCAGTCTCCTACTAGGGAATGAGCAGTTCTTC
>NA|TRBJ1-1|NA|TRBV5-1
CASDRDGENTEAFF
TGCGCCAGCGATAGGGACGGGGAGAACACTGAAGCTTTCTTT
>NA|TRBJ1-6|NA|TRBV27
CASSLSEYNSPLHF
TGTGCCAGCAGTTTATCAGAGTATAATTCACCCCTCCACTTT
>NA|TRBJ1-4|TRBD1|TRBV2
CASSATGTDNEKLFF
TGTGCCAGCAGTGCCACCGGGACAGATAATGAAAAACTGTTTTTT
>NA|TRBJ2-7|NA|TRBV5-5
CASSLAQGAYEQYF
TGTGCCAGCAGCTTGGCCCAGGGCGCGTACGAGCAGTACTTC